Shown below are 6 T cell receptor beta chains from a single sample sequenced in a study of cytomegalovirus exposure and HLA in healthy donors. The PCR contained 60 Vbeta and 13 Jbeta primers. The assay was immunoSEQ multiplex PCR, and TCRdb's table has in-frame clones only and misses some. This sample carries around 150,000 clones, roughly four fifths of them seen once, and the ten largest clones take around 4.1%. The sequencing input was PBMCs. The receptor source for this set is a man in his forties or fifties in good health and CMV-seropositive.

This clone was seen a few times. The CDR3 loop is CSVEKQGLNEQFF. Here the CDR3 DNA reads TGCAGCGTTGAAAAGCAGGGTCTCAATGAGCAGTTCTTC. This rearrangement joins TRBV29-1 to TRBJ2-1; tentatively, D is TRBD1 (5 bases). Germline V gene data show CDR1 as SQVTM and CDR2 as ANQGSEA. The length of the CDR3 is 13 residues. V was clipped by 2 bases and J by 6 bases, with 11 bases between them.

This clone was found a few times. J is TRBJ2-4 and V is TRBV11-2; D is perhaps TRBD1 (5 bases). The germline CDR1 and CDR2 sequences are SGHAT and FQNNGV. V was clipped by 0 bases and J by 2 bases, with 23 bases between them. The CDR3 runs to 20 residues. The CDR3 bases are TGTGCCAGCAGCTTAGATCTTTCCTCTGGGGCAGTGACTCCCAAAAACATTCAGTACTTC. This encodes CASSLDLSSGAVTPKNIQYF.

The chain carries TRBV7-9 and TRBJ1-1; a weak D match, TRBD1 (5 bases). Germline-derived CDR1 and CDR2 are SEHNR and FQNEAQ (reference sequence). This CDR3 has 14 amino acids. Trimming took off 7 bases at V and 4 bases at J, with 16 bases between the two ends. CDR3 residues: CASKTRRGGTEAFF. CDR3 coding DNA: TGTGCCAGCAAGACCCGGCGGGGCGGCACTGAAGCTTTCTTT. Drawing the rest from reference TRBV7-9 and TRBJ1-1, the complete variable domain is DTGVSQNPRHKITKRGQNVTFRCDPISEHNRLYWYRQTLGQGPEFLTYFQNEAQLEKSRLLSDRFSAERPKGSFSTLEIQRTEQGDSAMYLCASKTRRGGTEAFFGQGTRLTVV.

The chain joins TRBV2 to TRBJ2-7, with D hard to call. Germline lookup yields CDR1 SNHLY and CDR2 FYNNEI. The CDR3 is made up of 15 amino acids. Between the trimmed V and J ends, which lost 2 bases and 9 bases, there was a span of 20 bases. For the CDR3, the DNA is TGTGCCAGCAGTGAAAGAAGGATCCTCCTACGAGGGCAGTACTTC. Amino acid sequence: CASSERRILLRGQYF.

This clone came up a few times. The rearrangement links TRBV5-6 to TRBJ2-7; TRBD1 matches 9 bases. Germline V gene lookup returns CDR1 SGHDT and CDR2 YYEEEE. J gave up 5 bases and V 4 bases, and 7 bases lay outside the gene matches. The CDR3 covers 14 residues. CDR3 DNA: TGTGCCAGCAGCCCCGGGACAGGGACGAACGAGCAGTACTTC. Translated, it gives CASSPGTGTNEQYF.

This clone was counted once. This rearrangement joins TRBV5-1 to TRBJ2-7, with D perhaps TRBD2 (5 bases). The germline V gene encodes CDR1 SGHRS and CDR2 YFSETQ. The CDR3 loop spans 16 amino acids. Trimming left V 4 bases short and J 2 bases short, with 19 bases between. The CDR3: CASSHRGNYGPYEQYF. In nucleotides, the CDR3 is TGCGCCAGCAGCCACAGAGGGAACTATGGACCCTACGAGCAGTACTTC.